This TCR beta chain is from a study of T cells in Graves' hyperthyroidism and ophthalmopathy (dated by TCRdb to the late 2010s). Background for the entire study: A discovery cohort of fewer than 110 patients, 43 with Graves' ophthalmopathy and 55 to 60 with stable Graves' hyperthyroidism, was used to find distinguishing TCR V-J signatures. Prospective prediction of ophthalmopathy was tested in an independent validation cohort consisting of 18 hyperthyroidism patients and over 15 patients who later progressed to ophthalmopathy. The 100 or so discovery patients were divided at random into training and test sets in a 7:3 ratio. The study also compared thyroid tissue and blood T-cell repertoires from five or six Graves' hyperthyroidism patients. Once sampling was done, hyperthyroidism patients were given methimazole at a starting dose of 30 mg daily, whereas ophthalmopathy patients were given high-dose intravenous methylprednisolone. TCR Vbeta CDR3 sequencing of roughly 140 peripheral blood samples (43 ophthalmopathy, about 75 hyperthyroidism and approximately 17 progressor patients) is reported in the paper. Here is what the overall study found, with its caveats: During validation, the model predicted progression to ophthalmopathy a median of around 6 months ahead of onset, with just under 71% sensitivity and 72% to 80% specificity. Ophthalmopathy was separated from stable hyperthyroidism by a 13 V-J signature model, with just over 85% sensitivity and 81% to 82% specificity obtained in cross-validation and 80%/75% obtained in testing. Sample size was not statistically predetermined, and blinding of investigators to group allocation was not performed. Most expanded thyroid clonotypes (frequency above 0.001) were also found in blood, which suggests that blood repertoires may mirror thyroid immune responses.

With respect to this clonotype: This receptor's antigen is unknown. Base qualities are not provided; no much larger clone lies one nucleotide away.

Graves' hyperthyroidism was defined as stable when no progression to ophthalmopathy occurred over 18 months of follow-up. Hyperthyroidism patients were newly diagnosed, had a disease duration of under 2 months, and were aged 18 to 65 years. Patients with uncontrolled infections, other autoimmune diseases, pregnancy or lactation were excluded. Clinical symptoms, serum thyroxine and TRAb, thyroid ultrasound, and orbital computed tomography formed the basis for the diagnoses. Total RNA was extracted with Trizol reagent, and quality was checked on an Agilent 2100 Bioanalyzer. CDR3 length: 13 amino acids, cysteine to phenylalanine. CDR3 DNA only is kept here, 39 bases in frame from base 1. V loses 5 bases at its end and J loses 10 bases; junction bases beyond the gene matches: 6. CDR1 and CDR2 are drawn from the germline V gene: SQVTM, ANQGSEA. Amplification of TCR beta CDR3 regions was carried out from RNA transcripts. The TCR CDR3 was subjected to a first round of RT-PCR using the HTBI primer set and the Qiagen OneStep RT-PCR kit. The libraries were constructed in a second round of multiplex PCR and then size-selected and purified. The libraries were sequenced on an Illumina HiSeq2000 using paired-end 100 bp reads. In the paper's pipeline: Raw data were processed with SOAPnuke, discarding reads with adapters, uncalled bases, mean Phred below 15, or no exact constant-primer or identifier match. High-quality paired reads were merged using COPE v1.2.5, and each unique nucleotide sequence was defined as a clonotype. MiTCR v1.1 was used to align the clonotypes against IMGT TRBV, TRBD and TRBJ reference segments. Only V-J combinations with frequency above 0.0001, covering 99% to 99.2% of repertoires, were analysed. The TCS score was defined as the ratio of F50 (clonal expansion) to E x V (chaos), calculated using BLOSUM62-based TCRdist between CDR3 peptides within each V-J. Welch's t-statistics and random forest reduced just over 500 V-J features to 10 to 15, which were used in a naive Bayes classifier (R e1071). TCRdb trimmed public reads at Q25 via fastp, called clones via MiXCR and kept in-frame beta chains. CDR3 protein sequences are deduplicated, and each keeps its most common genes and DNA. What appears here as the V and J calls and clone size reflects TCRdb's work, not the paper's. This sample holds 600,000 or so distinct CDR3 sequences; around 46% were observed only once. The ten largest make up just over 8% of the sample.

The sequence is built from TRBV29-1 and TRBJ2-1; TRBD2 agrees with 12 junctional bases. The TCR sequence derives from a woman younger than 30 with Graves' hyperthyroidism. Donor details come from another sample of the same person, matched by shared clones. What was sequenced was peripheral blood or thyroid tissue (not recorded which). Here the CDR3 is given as CSVRLAGAGEQFF. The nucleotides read TGCAGCGTTCGACTAGCGGGAGCAGGGGAGCAGTTCTTC.